This entry features one TCR beta chain sequence. This clone came up once. Its antigen is still unknown. The input lacks base qualities; no much larger clone sits a single base away. This record comes from a study of siplizumab effects on memory and regulatory T cells (dated by TCRdb to about 2019). For context, the study as a whole: The study examined how the anti-CD2 antibody siplizumab affects alloreactive T-cell subsets in allogeneic mixed lymphocyte reactions built from human PBMCs. Results and caveats for the whole study, not just this receptor: Of the alloreactive CD4+ clones that could be mapped, the Treg-derived share averaged about 67% with siplizumab compared with 25% to 30% in control reactions. Whether proliferating Tregs from siplizumab cultures actually had suppressive function was not functionally confirmed. Greater diversity appeared to be present in unstimulated naive T cells than in memory T cells, and a substantial contribution to the alloresponse seemed to be made by naive cells. For roughly 80-97% of proliferating CD4+ or CD8+ clones, no naive or memory phenotype could be assigned. The cumulative frequency of alloreactive sequences traceable to unstimulated CD4+ memory T cells was significantly reduced by siplizumab. Because sequences at frequencies below about 10^-5 were poorly captured, only a minor fraction of alloreactive clones could be mapped back to unstimulated subsets.

In a few donor pairs, further sequencing was done on unstimulated CD8+ naive, CD4+ memory, CD8+ TEMRA, CD4+ naive and CD8+ effector memory subsets. Sorted unstimulated T cells and proliferating T cells recovered from mixed lymphocyte reactions underwent TCRbeta CDR3 sequencing. Fresh whole blood from 9 to 11 HLA-typed healthy donors was used to isolate PBMCs. The library relied on the immunoSEQ multiplex PCR assay. The deep sequencing platform assayed some 98,000 TCR templates per sample. Genomic DNA extracted from sorted T cells was used for TCRbeta CDR3 sequencing. Under the source paper's analysis protocol: The R programming language was used for the clonal analysis of the TCRbeta CDR3 data. Comparing unstimulated samples against CFSE-low samples taken after the reaction was how alloreactive CD4+ and CD8+ clones were defined. Regulatory or non-regulatory origin was assigned to alloreactive CD4+ clones by matching of sequences to sorted unstimulated Treg and non-Treg repertoires. In TCRdb, the immuneACCESS table is reduced to in-frame sequences with V and J assigned. These tables do not hold every clone; where another copy was compared, an unresolved V gene accounts for under half, and the others remain unexplained. V, J and clone size derive from that table, while D and trimming were established from the DNA sequence. For this sample the table gives tens of thousands of clones, of which roughly 96% were detected only once. In total, the top ten clones hold 0.025% to 0.035% of the sample.

Sequencing input: naive CD4+ T cells sorted from blood. The cell subset or site label, as the study defines it: unstimulated naive T cells. The receptor comes from a human donor in good health.

In nucleotides, the sequence is TGTGCCAGCAGTTACAGGGCGACGAACACTGAAGCTTTCTTT. Its protein product is CASSYRATNTEAFF. Here the chain combines TRBV6-5 and TRBJ1-1; the D gene cannot be resolved reliably. V is clipped by 2 bases and J by 1 base, and the sequence between their germline boundaries is 8 bases long. As encoded in the germline V gene, CDR1 is MNHEY while CDR2 is SVGAGI. Including the terminal cysteine and phenylalanine, the CDR3 comprises 14 residues. Of all the DNA, just the CDR3 is kept, 42 bases in frame from base 1.